This T cell receptor beta chain comes out of a study of cytomegalovirus exposure and HLA in healthy donors. Overall study context: An earlier analysis identified more than 95 million unique TCR beta sequences in 150 million to 200 million T cells.

Study findings and constraints: A missense variant in DCLRE1C was later tied to TCR beta V- and J-gene trimming. In a later analysis, HLA-C alleles had the fewest associated TCRs, DRB1 alleles the most.

Primers for the PCR totalled 60 Vbeta and 13 Jbeta. Data came from immunoSEQ multiplex PCR; TCRdb stores just in-frame clones and leaves some out. The profile shows 150,000 to 200,000 clones, 80% to 85% of them singletons. Germline lookup yields CDR1 MNHNS and CDR2 SASEGT. The V gene lost 6 bases and the J gene lost 4 bases, with 12 bases spanning the gap. This CDR3 region has 13 residues. A note on this clone: Its matching antigen is unknown. The same CDR3 is also encoded by other DNA sequences in this sample.

The TCR sequence derives from a male donor in good health and CMV-seronegative. This chain joins TRBV6-1 and TRBJ1-1, with a weak D call TRBD1 (5 bases). The sample comprised PBMCs. This chain's CDR3 is CASRRGGSTEAFF. The DNA for the CDR3 is TGTGCCAGCAGAAGGGGAGGGAGCACTGAAGCTTTCTTT.